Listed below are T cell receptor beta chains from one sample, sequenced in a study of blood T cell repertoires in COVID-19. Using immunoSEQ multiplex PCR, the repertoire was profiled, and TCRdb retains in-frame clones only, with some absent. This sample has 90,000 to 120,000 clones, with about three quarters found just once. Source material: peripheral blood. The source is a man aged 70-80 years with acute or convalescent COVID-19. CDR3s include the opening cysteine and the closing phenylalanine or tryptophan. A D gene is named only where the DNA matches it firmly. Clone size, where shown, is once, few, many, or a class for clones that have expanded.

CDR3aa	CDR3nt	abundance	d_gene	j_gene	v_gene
CASSQADRGFGPSNQPQHF	TGCGCCAGCAGCCAAGCGGACAGGGGGTTTGGGCCTAGCAATCAGCCCCAGCATTTT	NA	TRBD1	TRBJ1-5	TRBV4-1
CASSYTSGAPQKTQYF	TGTGCCAGCAGTTACACTAGCGGGGCCCCCCAGAAGACCCAGTACTTC	NA	TRBD2	TRBJ2-5	TRBV2
CASRTGDGNTGELFF	TGTGCCAGCAGGACAGGGGATGGGAACACCGGGGAGCTGTTTTTT	few	TRBD1	TRBJ2-2	TRBV6-5
CASSPLMGGEGEKLFF	TGTGCCAGCAGCCCCTTGATGGGGGGTGAGGGTGAAAAACTGTTTTTT	once	NA	TRBJ1-4	TRBV3-1/TRBV3-2
CASSYRDRNTEAFF	TGTGCCAGCAGCTACCGGGACAGGAACACTGAAGCTTTCTTT	NA	TRBD1	TRBJ1-1	TRBV11-2
CASKNRDSNQPQHF	TGTGCCAGTAAAAACAGAGATAGCAATCAGCCCCAGCATTTT	NA	NA	TRBJ1-5	TRBV19
CASSIAFGELFF	TGTGCCAGTAGTATAGCTTTCGGGGAGCTGTTTTTT	NA	NA	TRBJ2-2	TRBV19
CATSDPGLDQETQYF	TGTGCCACCAGTGATCCGGGACTAGACCAAGAGACCCAGTACTTC	NA	TRBD2	TRBJ2-5	TRBV24-1
CASSLGTRTLFF	TGTGCCAGCAGTTTAGGGACTAGAACACTGTTTTTT	NA	TRBD2	TRBJ2-2	TRBV12-3/TRBV12-4
CASTLTSGARGEQFF	TGCGCCAGCACCTTGACTAGCGGGGCAAGGGGTGAGCAGTTCTTC	NA	TRBD2	TRBJ2-1	TRBV5-1
CASSDPGQGDIQYF	TGTGCCAGCAGTGATCCGGGACAGGGAGACATTCAGTACTTC	NA	TRBD1	TRBJ2-4	TRBV25-1